These T cell receptor beta chains were read from a single sample in a study of T cell clones after liver transplantation. Produced via immunoSEQ multiplex PCR; TCRdb's table is partial and in-frame only. The sample lists tens of thousands of clones, about nine tenths occurring once. Sample: CD4+ T cells from blood, taken before liver transplant. The receptors derive from a human donor who received a liver transplant. CDR3s include the opening cysteine and the closing phenylalanine or tryptophan. The D gene is left open where the match is weak. Clone size is stated in some rows and not others, as once, few, many or a class when expanded.

CDR3aa: CASSLAGFGAGELFF
CDR3nt: TGTGCCAGCAGCCTAGCGGGATTTGGCGCCGGGGAGCTGTTTTTT
d_gene: TRBD2
j_gene: TRBJ2-2
abundance: -
v_gene: TRBV5-6

CDR3aa: CASSILGEHNEQFF
CDR3nt: TGTGCCAGTAGTATATTGGGGGAACACAATGAGCAGTTCTTC
d_gene: -
j_gene: TRBJ2-1
abundance: -
v_gene: TRBV19

CDR3aa: CASSQEGATNEKLFF
CDR3nt: TGTGCCAGCAGCCAAGAGGGAGCAACTAATGAAAAACTGTTTTTT
d_gene: -
j_gene: TRBJ1-4
abundance: -
v_gene: TRBV5-4

CDR3aa: CASSSGGLRLSYEQYF
CDR3nt: TGCGCCAGCAGCTCGGGGGGACTTCGGCTCTCCTACGAGCAGTACTTC
d_gene: TRBD2
j_gene: TRBJ2-7
abundance: -
v_gene: TRBV5-1

CDR3aa: CSVGTGATDTQYF
CDR3nt: TGCAGCGTTGGGACAGGCGCCACAGATACGCAGTATTTT
d_gene: TRBD1
j_gene: TRBJ2-3
abundance: -
v_gene: TRBV29-1

CDR3aa: CASSSGRTYQPQHF
CDR3nt: TGTGCCAGCAGTTCGGGACGGACTTATCAGCCCCAGCATTTT
d_gene: -
j_gene: TRBJ1-5
abundance: -
v_gene: TRBV6-5

CDR3aa: CASTREGQVTGPDTQYF
CDR3nt: TGTGCCAGCACGAGGGAGGGGCAAGTCACGGGGCCAGATACGCAGTATTTT
d_gene: TRBD2
j_gene: TRBJ2-3
abundance: -
v_gene: TRBV5-5

CDR3aa: CASSLAVGGGEKLFF
CDR3nt: TGCGCCAGCAGCTTGGCCGTAGGGGGGGGCGAAAAACTGTTTTTT
d_gene: -
j_gene: TRBJ1-4
abundance: -
v_gene: TRBV5-1

CDR3aa: CASSLLGSSTNEKLFF
CDR3nt: TGTGCCAGCAGCTTGTTAGGATCATCCACTAATGAAAAACTGTTTTTT
d_gene: -
j_gene: TRBJ1-4
abundance: -
v_gene: TRBV7-8

CDR3aa: CASSPRTQETQYF
CDR3nt: TGTGCCAGCAGCCCCCGAACCCAAGAGACCCAGTACTTC
d_gene: -
j_gene: TRBJ2-5
abundance: -
v_gene: TRBV7-2

CDR3aa: CASSPTGGTDYGYTF
CDR3nt: TGTGCCAGTAGTCCGACGGGGGGGACTGACTATGGCTACACCTTC
d_gene: -
j_gene: TRBJ1-2
abundance: -
v_gene: TRBV19

CDR3aa: CASSLYTSGSYNEQFF
CDR3nt: TGTGCCAGCTCACTGTATACTAGCGGGAGCTACAATGAGCAGTTCTTC
d_gene: TRBD2
j_gene: TRBJ2-1
abundance: -
v_gene: TRBV18

CDR3aa: CASNNGLATDTQYF
CDR3nt: TGTGCCAGCAACAACGGACTAGCGACAGATACGCAGTATTTT
d_gene: TRBD2
j_gene: TRBJ2-3
abundance: -
v_gene: TRBV6-6

CDR3aa: CASSQDGGTEQFF
CDR3nt: TGCGCCAGCAGCCAAGACGGCGGGACTGAGCAGTTCTTC
d_gene: -
j_gene: TRBJ2-1
abundance: -
v_gene: TRBV4-3

CDR3aa: CASSAGLAGVIRELFF
CDR3nt: TGTGCCAGCAGCGCAGGACTAGCGGGAGTCATTAGGGAGCTGTTTTTT
d_gene: TRBD2
j_gene: TRBJ2-2
abundance: -
v_gene: TRBV5-6

CDR3aa: CASSPRVAYEQYF
CDR3nt: TGTGCCAGCAGTCCCAGAGTGGCCTACGAGCAGTACTTC
d_gene: -
j_gene: TRBJ2-7
abundance: -
v_gene: TRBV6-6

CDR3aa: CASSQKGQGHTEAFF
CDR3nt: TGTGCCAGCAGCCAAAAGGGACAGGGCCACACTGAAGCTTTCTTT
d_gene: TRBD1
j_gene: TRBJ1-1
abundance: -
v_gene: TRBV25-1

CDR3aa: CASSPGQGESYEQYF
CDR3nt: TGTGCCAGCTCACCCGGACAGGGGGAGTCCTACGAGCAGTACTTC
d_gene: TRBD1
j_gene: TRBJ2-7
abundance: -
v_gene: TRBV18

CDR3aa: CATSRVLDSSYNEQFF
CDR3nt: TGTGCCACCAGCAGAGTACTGGACAGCTCCTACAATGAGCAGTTCTTC
d_gene: -
j_gene: TRBJ2-1
abundance: -
v_gene: TRBV15

CDR3aa: CASSPTTDAYEQYF
CDR3nt: TGTGCCAGCTCACCAACGACGGACGCCTACGAGCAGTACTTC
d_gene: -
j_gene: TRBJ2-7
abundance: -
v_gene: TRBV18

CDR3aa: CASRTGTANTEAFF
CDR3nt: TGCGCCAGCAGAACCGGGACCGCGAACACTGAAGCTTTCTTT
d_gene: -
j_gene: TRBJ1-1
abundance: -
v_gene: TRBV5-1

CDR3aa: CASSRTGTGSTGELFF
CDR3nt: TGTGCCAGCAGCCGTACCGGGACAGGGTCAACCGGGGAGCTGTTTTTT
d_gene: TRBD1
j_gene: TRBJ2-2
abundance: -
v_gene: TRBV11-3

CDR3aa: CSAQRQGMWGDTQYF
CDR3nt: TGCAGCGCCCAGCGGCAGGGGATGTGGGGAGATACGCAGTATTTT
d_gene: -
j_gene: TRBJ2-3
abundance: -
v_gene: TRBV29-1

CDR3aa: CASTEDGSSYEQYF
CDR3nt: TGTGCCAGCACCGAGGACGGGAGCTCCTACGAGCAGTACTTC
d_gene: -
j_gene: TRBJ2-7
abundance: -
v_gene: TRBV6-1

CDR3aa: CASMMAGSNQPQHF
CDR3nt: TGTGCCAGCATGATGGCGGGGAGCAATCAGCCCCAGCATTTT
d_gene: -
j_gene: TRBJ1-5
abundance: once
v_gene: TRBV28

CDR3aa: CASSQDLRISPLHF
CDR3nt: TGCGCCAGCAGCCAAGACTTAAGGATCTCACCCCTCCACTTT
d_gene: -
j_gene: TRBJ1-6
abundance: once
v_gene: TRBV4-3

CDR3aa: CASSLDRSGKCTF
CDR3nt: TGTGCCAGCAGCCTAGACCGCAGCGGCAAGTGTACCTTC
d_gene: -
j_gene: TRBJ1-2
abundance: -
v_gene: TRBV2

CDR3aa: CASSPNSVSGANVLTF
CDR3nt: TGTGCCAGCTCACCCAATTCGGTCTCTGGGGCCAACGTCCTGACTTTC
d_gene: -
j_gene: TRBJ2-6
abundance: once
v_gene: TRBV18

CDR3aa: CASSFGSQETQYF
CDR3nt: TGTGCCAGCAGCTTTGGCTCTCAAGAGACCCAGTACTTC
d_gene: -
j_gene: TRBJ2-5
abundance: -
v_gene: TRBV11-1

CDR3aa: CACSPGQGNDRELFF
CDR3nt: TGTGCCTGCAGTCCTGGACAGGGTAATGACAGGGAGCTGTTTTTT
d_gene: TRBD1
j_gene: TRBJ2-2
abundance: -
v_gene: TRBV11-2

CDR3aa: CASSHRDRGSYEQFF
CDR3nt: TGTGCCAGCAGTCATCGGGACAGGGGTTCATATGAGCAGTTCTTC
d_gene: TRBD1
j_gene: TRBJ2-1
abundance: -
v_gene: TRBV7-6

CDR3aa: CASSSLRTGGVYEQYF
CDR3nt: TGTGCCAGCAGTTCCCTAAGGACAGGGGGCGTCTACGAGCAGTACTTC
d_gene: TRBD1
j_gene: TRBJ2-7
abundance: -
v_gene: TRBV27

CDR3aa: CASSSSGSRDTQYF
CDR3nt: TGTGCCAGCAGCTCTAGCGGGAGCAGAGATACGCAGTATTTT
d_gene: TRBD2
j_gene: TRBJ2-3
abundance: -
v_gene: TRBV5-4

CDR3aa: CAWGTGGTEAFF
CDR3nt: TGTGCCTGGGGTACAGGGGGAACTGAAGCTTTCTTT
d_gene: TRBD1
j_gene: TRBJ1-1
abundance: few
v_gene: TRBV30